This TCR beta chain was sequenced during a study of T-cell memory formation after mild COVID-19. Study information: TCR clusters were mostly confined to one donor each.

Regarding the study as a whole: Among contracting clones, CD4+ were mainly CM/EM and CD8+ enriched in EMRA. Clonal second-wave expansions that peaked on day 37 had unconfirmed SARS-CoV-2 specificity. Among clones contracting day 15 to 85, CD4/CD8 was balanced, whereas later expanders leaned CD4+.

This clonotype was seen repeatedly, ten times or more. Its antigen is undetermined. A single record per CDR3 protein comes from TCRdb applying MiXCR to the 5' RACE reads. Altogether tens of thousands of distinct CDR3 sequences are present, 9.3% being singletons, with the ten largest covering around 1.1%. This CDR3 spans 13 amino acids. The germline CDR1 and CDR2 sequences are DFQATT and SNEGSKA (reference sequence). Trimming removed 5 bases from V and 0 bases from J, with 5 bases in between. The chain employs TRBV20-1 and TRBJ2-6; TRBD1 might be the D (5 bases). Sequencing was done on a sample of PBMCs or a T cell subset sorted from them (not recorded which). This sequence was found in a man in his late teens or twenties who had mild COVID-19 (a few samples of this study predate the infection). Cell type and time point are not known. Here the CDR3 DNA reads TGCAGTGCTGACAGCTCTGGGGCCAACGTCCTGACTTTC. This gives the protein CSADSSGANVLTF.